Listed here are 4 T cell receptor beta chains from one sample, sequenced in a study of T-cell memory formation after mild COVID-19 (dated by TCRdb to about 2021). Library generation was performed with 5' RACE. The run used an Illumina NovaSeq 6000. The public reads were quality trimmed at Q25 with fastp and then assembled into clones with MiXCR by TCRdb, keeping productive beta chains. Each record represents a unique CDR3 protein, reported with the most common genes and DNA among its rows. The sample profile shows 400,000 to 500,000 distinct CDR3 sequences; about 20% of them were found once. The ten largest clonotypes hold about 22% of the sample. What was sequenced was PBMCs or a T cell subset sorted from them (not recorded which). Receptor source: a man younger than 30 who had mild COVID-19 (a few samples of this study predate the infection). The sample titles of this study are shuffled in the database, so cell type and time point are left out; the donor was told from shared clones.

The rearrangement links TRBV18 to TRBJ2-7, with D possibly TRBD1 on 5 matching bases. The germline V gene encodes CDR1 KGHSH and CDR2 LQKENI. The CDR3 has 13 residues. V gave up 3 bases and J gave up 7 bases, with 13 bases separating them. The CDR3 protein is CASSPGAGREQYV. CDR3 DNA: TGTGCCAGCTCACCGGGTGCAGGGCGGGAGCAGTACGTC.

J is TRBJ1-2 and V is TRBV24-1, with a tentative D call TRBD1 (5 bases). Trimming took off 7 bases at V and 2 bases at J, with 7 bases between the two ends. CDR1 is KGHDR, CDR2 SFDVKD, per germline. This CDR3 has 12 residues. CDR3 in amino acids: CATSPGNYGYTF. CDR3 DNA: TGTGCCACCAGCCCAGGGAACTATGGCTACACCTTC.

This clonotype has more than one count but fewer than ten. The chain has TRBV6-5 and TRBJ2-1; 7 nucleotides match TRBD1. Losses at the gene ends were 6 bases for V and 6 bases for J; bases not matched to a gene: 8. CDR1 MNHEY and CDR2 SVGAGI come from the germline V gene. The CDR3 is 14 residues long. The CDR3 nucleotides read TGTGCCAGCAGATACAGGGGCTTGGGCAATGAGCAGTTCTTC. Translated: CASRYRGLGNEQFF.

This chain uses TRBV7-9 with TRBJ1-1; no firm D call. V gave up 4 bases and J gave up 1 base, with 22 bases separating them. This CDR3 region has 18 residues. Germline V CDR1 and CDR2: SEHNR, FQNEAQ (reference sequence). The CDR3 DNA is TGTGCCAGCAGCTCGCGGAGGCCCTCGCATTTATCGAACACTGAAGCTTTCTTT. Its translation: CASSSRRPSHLSNTEAFF. Combining the CDR3 with reference TRBV7-9 and TRBJ1-1 gives the whole variable domain DTGVSQNPRHKITKRGQNVTFRCDPISEHNRLYWYRQTLGQGPEFLTYFQNEAQLEKSRLLSDRFSAERPKGSFSTLEIQRTEQGDSAMYLCASSSRRPSHLSNTEAFFGQGTRLTVV.